Shown below are 17 T cell receptor beta chains from a single sample sequenced in a study of technical replicates of blood from a few donors (dated by TCRdb to 2017 to 2019). Libraries were built with the immunoSEQ multiplex PCR assay. The table comes from immuneACCESS by way of TCRdb, which keeps in-frame sequences with V and J called. Part of the clones is missing from these tables; in studies checked, under half for an unresolved V gene and the rest for unknown reasons. The sample table contains 50,000 or so clones; only one count was recorded for roughly nine tenths of them. About 3.8% of the sample is in the top ten clones. Sequenced material: PBMCs. The receptors were gathered from a human donor in good health. Some clones in this sample may be carry-over from other donors' samples.

This chain uses TRBV4-1 with TRBJ2-1; 16 bases are shared with TRBD2. From germline, CDR1 is MGHRA and CDR2 YSYEKL. J was trimmed by 9 bases and V by 2 bases; bases with no gene match: 10. CDR3 length: 18 residues. As DNA, the CDR3 is TGCGCCAGCAGCCAAACCCAGGCTGGGACTAGCGGGGGGGTTGAGCAGTTCTTC. This translates into CASSQTQAGTSGGVEQFF.

The chain links TRBV7-9 to TRBJ1-2, with 7 bases fitting TRBD1. This CDR3 comprises 15 residues. Trimming cost V 1 base and J 4 bases; bases outside gene matches: 6. Germline V CDR1 and CDR2: SEHNR, FQNEAQ (reference sequence). This CDR3 is CASSLGRGRGYGYTF. CDR3 DNA: TGTGCCAGCAGCTTAGGGAGGGGGCGCGGCTATGGCTACACCTTC.

V is TRBV9 and J is TRBJ2-1; 8 bases fit TRBD1. The CDR3 runs 15 residues. Trimming at V came to 4 bases and at J to 1 base, leaving 4 bases not matched to a gene. Per germline, CDR1 SGDLS and CDR2 YYNGEE. The CDR3 sequence: CASSSGTGSYNEQFF. DNA of the CDR3: TGTGCCAGCAGCTCCGGGACAGGTTCCTACAATGAGCAGTTCTTC.

This chain connects TRBV25-1 to TRBJ2-1; the D is unclear. V was shortened by 1 base and J by 8 bases, with 15 bases between the two germline ends. The CDR3 consists of 15 residues. Germline values: CDR1 MGHDK, CDR2 SYGVNS. This CDR3 reads CASSESGAFLDEQFF. The CDR3 coding sequence is TGTGCCAGCAGTGAATCGGGTGCGTTTTTAGATGAGCAGTTCTTC. Full variable domain (remainder filled in from reference TRBV25-1 and TRBJ2-1): EADIYQTPRYLVIGTGKKITLECSQTMGHDKMYWYQQDPGMELHLIHYSYGVNSTEKGDLSSESTVSRIRTEHFPLTLESARPSHTSQYLCASSESGAFLDEQFFGPGTRLTVL.

The chain recombines TRBV5-1 with TRBJ2-5; 11 bases agree with TRBD2. The germline gives CDR1 SGHRS, CDR2 YFSETQ. With V trimmed by 1 base and J by 2 bases, 4 bases remained unmatched. The CDR3 sequence is 16 residues long. This CDR3 reads CASSLSTSGGQETQYF. The CDR3 coding sequence is TGCGCCAGCAGCTTGTCCACTAGCGGGGGACAAGAGACCCAGTACTTC.

The chain uses TRBV6-5 and TRBJ2-7, with a possible D match to TRBD2 (5 bases). CDR3 length: 11 residues. The ends were cut back, 7 bases at V and 7 bases at J, with 11 bases in the middle. Per germline, CDR1 MNHEY and CDR2 SVGAGI. The CDR3 coding sequence is TGTGCCAGCACGAAAGGACTTGAGCAGTACTTC. As protein: CASTKGLEQYF.

The CDR3 DNA reads as TGCGCCAGCAGCCAAGTACTGACAGAACATCAGCCCCAGCATTTT. Translated, it gives CASSQVLTEHQPQHF. This sequence joins TRBV4-1 and TRBJ1-5, with D possibly being TRBD1 (5 bases). The germline V gene encodes CDR1 MGHRA and CDR2 YSYEKL. Trimming shortened V by 1 base and J by 5 bases, and 12 bases separated the two germline ends. CDR3 length: 15 residues.

This chain uses TRBV9 with TRBJ2-5; 9 bases are shared with TRBD2. Trimming cost V 4 bases and J 3 bases; bases outside gene matches: 13. Germline CDR1 reads SGDLS; CDR2 reads YYNGEE. This CDR3 has 17 residues. The CDR3 protein is CASSSPLAGGLEETQYF. The CDR3 region has the DNA TGTGCCAGCAGCTCCCCACTGGCGGGAGGGCTCGAAGAGACCCAGTACTTC.

The chain is built from TRBV6-5 and TRBJ1-6; D is perhaps TRBD1 (5 bases). This CDR3 is 14 amino acids long. CDR1 and CDR2 (germline): MNHEY, SVGAGI. V was trimmed by 6 bases and J by 9 bases, leaving 15 bases between them. CDR3 amino acids: CASRETGGGSPLHF. For the CDR3, the DNA is TGTGCCAGCAGAGAGACGGGGGGAGGTTCACCCCTCCACTTT.

This chain connects TRBV12-5 to TRBJ2-1; 9 positions agree with TRBD2. This CDR3 has 18 amino acids. J gave up 0 bases and V 2 bases, and 8 bases lay outside the gene matches. CDR1 is LGHNT and CDR2 is FRNRAP in the germline V gene. CDR3 bases: TGTGCTAGTGGTTTGCCGACTAGCGGCCCTAGCTCCTACAATGAGCAGTTCTTC. It translates to CASGLPTSGPSSYNEQFF.

The rearrangement uses TRBV6-6 and TRBJ1-4; D is perhaps TRBD1 (5 bases). The germline V gene has CDR1 MNHNY and CDR2 SVGAGI (reference sequence). The CDR3 sequence is 12 residues long. Trimming pared 6 bases from V and 16 bases from J, leaving 18 bases between. The CDR3: CASSGGTTGRFF. The CDR3 DNA is TGTGCCAGCAGCGGCGGGACCACGGGACGGTTTTTT.

J is TRBJ1-6 and V is TRBV7-8; 9 bases are shared with TRBD1. J lost 5 bases, V lost 4 bases, and 12 bases had no gene match. The CDR3 totals 18 residues. Germline CDR1 SGHVS, CDR2 FQNEAQ. CDR3 loop: CASSSAGTGSGDNSPLHF. The CDR3 coding sequence is TGTGCCAGCAGCTCGGCGGGGACAGGGTCGGGGGATAATTCACCCCTCCACTTT.

This rearrangement joins TRBV2 to TRBJ1-1, with D possibly TRBD1 on 6 matching bases. Trimming left V 6 bases short and J 0 bases short, with 14 bases between. The V gene's germline CDR1 is SNHLY and CDR2 FYNNEI. This CDR3 has 15 amino acids. The CDR3 protein is CASRPPGAMNTEAFF. The CDR3 DNA reads TGTGCCAGCAGACCCCCAGGGGCCATGAACACTGAAGCTTTCTTT. The whole variable domain, filled in from reference TRBV2 and TRBJ1-1, reads EPEVTQTPSHQVTQMGQEVILRCVPISNHLYFYWYRQILGQKVEFLVSFYNNEISEKSEIFDDQFSVERPDGSNFTLKIRSTKLEDSAMYFCASRPPGAMNTEAFFGQGTRLTVV.

The chain joins TRBV6-6 to TRBJ1-1, with D possibly being TRBD1 (5 bases). Trimming took 6 bases from V and 1 from J, leaving 6 bases between them. Germline V gene lookup returns CDR1 MNHNY and CDR2 SVGAGI (reference sequence). This CDR3 has 12 amino acids. CDR3 in amino acids: CASRDRNTEAFF. As DNA, the CDR3 is TGTGCCAGCAGAGACAGGAACACTGAAGCTTTCTTT.

V and J are TRBV11-2 and TRBJ1-1; TRBD1 agrees at 9 bases. The CDR3 length is 15 residues. Germline V gene lookup returns CDR1 SGHAT and CDR2 FQNNGV. The V segment lost 5 bases and the J segment 10 bases; nucleotides outside the gene matches: 14. CDR3: CASSDRDRVSVGAFF. The CDR3 DNA is TGTGCCAGCAGCGACCGGGACAGGGTATCAGTCGGAGCTTTCTTT.

The V and J genes are TRBV7-9 and TRBJ2-5; 13 bases fit TRBD2. Germline CDR1 is SEHNR and CDR2 is FQNEAQ (reference sequence). The CDR3 contains 16 residues. V gave up 4 bases and J gave up 5 bases; unmatched junction bases: 7. The CDR3, as DNA: TGTGCCAGCAGCTCCGGGACTAGCGGGATAGGGGAGACCCAGTACTTC. It yields the protein CASSSGTSGIGETQYF.

The chain is built from TRBV18 and TRBJ2-7; TRBD1 matches at 10 bases. CDR3 size: 16 residues. With 1 base clipped from V and 1 base from J, the junction kept 4 bases outside the gene matches. CDR1 is KGHSH and CDR2 is LQKENI in the germline V gene. The CDR3 DNA reads TGTGCCAGCTCACCACTGAGGACAGGGGGGTCCTACGAGCAGTACTTC. Its protein is CASSPLRTGGSYEQYF.